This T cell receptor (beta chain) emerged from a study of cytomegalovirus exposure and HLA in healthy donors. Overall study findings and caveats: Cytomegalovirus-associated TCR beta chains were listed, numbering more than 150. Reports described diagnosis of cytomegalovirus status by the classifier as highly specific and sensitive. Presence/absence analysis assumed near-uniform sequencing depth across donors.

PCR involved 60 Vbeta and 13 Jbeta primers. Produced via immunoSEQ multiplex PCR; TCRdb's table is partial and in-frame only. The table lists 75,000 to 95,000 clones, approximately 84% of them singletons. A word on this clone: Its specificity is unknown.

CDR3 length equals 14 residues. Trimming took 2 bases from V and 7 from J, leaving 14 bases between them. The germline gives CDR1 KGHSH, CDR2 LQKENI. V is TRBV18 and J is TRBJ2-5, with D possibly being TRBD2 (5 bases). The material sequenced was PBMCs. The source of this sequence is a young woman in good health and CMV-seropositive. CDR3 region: CASSPGSGRGTQYF. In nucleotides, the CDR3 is TGTGCCAGCTCACCAGGTTCGGGTCGGGGGACCCAGTACTTC.